The 22 T cell receptor beta chains below come from one sample, sequenced in a study of monozygotic twins with inflammatory bowel disease. TCRdb re-called the 5' RACE reads; every CDR3 protein appears as one record, without DNA. The table for this sample gives around 210,000 distinct CDR3 sequences. The sequenced sample was blood. These receptors were obtained from a human donor with ulcerative colitis or Crohn's disease, or a healthy co-twin of an affected twin (not recorded which).

The genes are TRBV3-1 and TRBJ1-2; no DNA is available, so the TRBD1 call from TCRdb remains unchecked. This CDR3 has 13 residues. Germline CDR1 is LGHDT and CDR2 is YNNKEL (reference sequence). CDR3 sequence: CASRRQGAWGYTF.

The chain combines TRBV5-1 with TRBJ2-2; TCRdb's D call, TRBD1, is unchecked because there is no DNA. From germline, CDR1 is SGHRS and CDR2 YFSETQ. This CDR3 contains 16 residues. This CDR3 is CASSSGTGSNTGELFF.

The rearrangement joins TRBV2 to TRBJ2-2; TCRdb names TRBD1, which stays unverified in the absence of DNA. CDR1 and CDR2 from the germline V gene are SNHLY and FYNNEI. The CDR3 runs 15 residues. CDR3 sequence: CASRSQGANTGELFF.

J is TRBJ2-3 and V is TRBV5-4; there is no DNA to check the TCRdb D call of TRBD2. Per germline, CDR1 SGHNT and CDR2 YYREEE (reference sequence). The CDR3 extends over 15 amino acids. CDR3 sequence: CASSVTSAITDTQYF.

This chain connects TRBV5-1 to TRBJ1-4; no DNA is available, so the TRBD1 call from TCRdb remains unchecked. Germline CDR1 and CDR2: SGHRS and YFSETQ. This CDR3 spans 17 amino acids. The CDR3 loop is CASSLAGQGTTNEKLFF.

The chain uses TRBV18 and TRBJ1-1. Germline CDR1 is KGHSH and CDR2 is LQKENI. The CDR3 consists of 13 residues. The CDR3 loop is CASSPEVNTEAFF. Variable domain in full (rest from reference TRBV18 and TRBJ1-1): NAGVMQNPRHLVRRRGQEARLRCSPMKGHSHVYWYRQLPEEGLKFMVYLQKENIIDESGMPKERFSAEFPKEGPSILRIQQVVRGDSAAYFCASSPEVNTEAFFGQGTRLTVV.

The V call is TRBV7-9, the J call TRBJ2-7. The CDR3 length is 16 residues. Germline V gene lookup returns CDR1 SEHNR and CDR2 FQNEAQ (reference sequence). The CDR3 spells CASSLGYGRTTYEQYF.

V gene TRBV5-1 combines with J gene TRBJ2-1; TCRdb gives TRBD2 as the D gene, but with no DNA this cannot be confirmed. This CDR3 has 15 residues. Germline loops: CDR1 SGHRS, CDR2 YFSETQ. CDR3 sequence: CASSLTSGGAHEQFF. The whole variable domain, remainder taken from reference TRBV5-1 and TRBJ2-1, is KAGVTQTPRYLIKTRGQQVTLSCSPISGHRSVSWYQQTPGQGLQFLFEYFSETQRNKGNFPGRFSGRQFSNSRSEMNVSTLELGDSALYLCASSLTSGGAHEQFFGPGTRLTVL.

The V call is TRBV5-1, the J call TRBJ1-6. The CDR3 spans 14 residues. Germline CDR1 and CDR2: SGHRS and YFSETQ. CDR3 sequence: CASSLDQGNSPLHF.

The CDR3 reads CATSAPPLAGSSYNEQFF. This rearrangement joins TRBV24-1 to TRBJ2-1; the TRBD2 assignment by TCRdb is unverifiable without DNA. The CDR3 is 18 amino acids. Looked up from germline, CDR1 is KGHDR and CDR2 is SFDVKD.

The chain is built from TRBV7-9 and TRBJ2-7; the D gene TCRdb calls, TRBD1, cannot be checked with no DNA. This CDR3 has 15 amino acids. CDR1 and CDR2 (germline): SEHNR, FQNEAQ (reference sequence). Here the CDR3 reads CASSLVLAGTYEQYF.

CDR3 residues: CASSSSLQRPTSNEQFF. This chain links TRBV12-3 or TRBV12-4 with TRBJ2-1; TCRdb names TRBD2, which stays unverified in the absence of DNA. The CDR3 is 17 amino acids.

The chain couples TRBV27 to TRBJ2-3; TCRdb lists TRBD1, though no DNA is available to test this call. The CDR3 loop spans 17 amino acids. Per the germline V gene, CDR1 is MNHEY and CDR2 is SMNVEV (reference sequence). CDR3 protein: CASSLGFRGRGTDTQYF.

V and J are TRBV12-3 or TRBV12-4 and TRBJ2-7; TCRdb selects TRBD1, and the lack of DNA leaves this call unchecked. The CDR3 totals 14 residues. The CDR3: CASTHGQGNSEQYF.

This chain links TRBV10-3 with TRBJ2-5. The CDR3 covers 12 residues. In germline, CDR1 is ENHRY, CDR2 SYGVKD. The CDR3 loop reads CAITRVQETQYF.

The chain couples TRBV5-1 to TRBJ2-2; there is no DNA to check the TCRdb D call of TRBD2. This CDR3 spans 17 amino acids. Per germline, CDR1 SGHRS and CDR2 YFSETQ. The CDR3 loop reads CASSLGAGSRIGGELFF.

The chain employs TRBV29-1 and TRBJ2-5. The V gene's germline CDR1 is SQVTM and CDR2 ANQGSEA. The CDR3 consists of 12 residues. The CDR3 is CSARGAGETQYF.

This chain uses TRBV30 with TRBJ2-1. Germline CDR1 GTSNPN, CDR2 SVGIG (reference sequence). The CDR3 contains 11 residues. This CDR3 reads CAWGYLSEQFF.

The V and J genes are TRBV3-1 and TRBJ2-7; no DNA is available, so the TRBD1 call from TCRdb remains unchecked. The CDR3 is 17 amino acids. Germline assignment: CDR1 LGHDT and CDR2 YNNKEL (reference sequence). CDR3 protein: CASSQSPLGGVLYEQYF.

The V and J genes are TRBV6-1 and TRBJ1-3. This CDR3 has 16 residues. Germline CDR1 MNHNS, CDR2 SASEGT. The CDR3 reads CASKNMASNTGNTIYF.

The V gene is TRBV5-1, the J gene TRBJ2-2; TCRdb reports TRBD1, a call that lacks DNA to check it against. The CDR3 runs to 15 residues. In germline, CDR1 is SGHRS, CDR2 YFSETQ. CDR3 in amino acids: CASSQGQTNTGELFF.

This chain joins TRBV5-4 and TRBJ1-1; TCRdb's D call, TRBD1, is unchecked because there is no DNA. From germline, CDR1 is SGHNT and CDR2 YYREEE (reference sequence). The CDR3 totals 14 residues. CDR3 residues: CASSFRDGNTEAFF.